This T cell receptor (beta chain) is from a study of T-cell memory formation after mild COVID-19. As for the study in general: Across donors, TCR clusters were largely donor specific. Whole-study findings and limits: From day 15 to 85, contracting clones were balanced between CD4 and CD8, whereas later expanders leaned toward CD4+. Clones which contracted sat mainly in CM and EM if CD4+, and in EMRA if CD8+. SARS-CoV-2 specificity was not confirmed for second-wave clones peaking on day 37.

This clonotype appeared a few times. Its antigen is not identified. TCRdb reanalysed the 5' RACE reads using MiXCR and keeps one entry per CDR3 protein. The repertoire holds about 340,000 distinct CDR3 sequences, with roughly 15% as singletons. This CDR3 is built from 12 residues. Between the trimmed V and J ends, which lost 4 bases and 7 bases, there was a span of 7 bases. Germline CDR1 reads SGHTA; CDR2 reads FQGTGA. The clonotype was recovered from a man younger than 30 who had mild COVID-19 (a few samples of this study predate the infection). Cell type and time point are not known. Sequencing was done on a sample of PBMCs or a T cell subset sorted from them (not recorded which). The V gene is TRBV7-3, the J gene TRBJ2-2, with unresolved D. The CDR3 DNA is TGTGCCAGCAGCTACTTAGTCGGGGAGCTGTTTTTT. Translation gives CASSYLVGELFF.